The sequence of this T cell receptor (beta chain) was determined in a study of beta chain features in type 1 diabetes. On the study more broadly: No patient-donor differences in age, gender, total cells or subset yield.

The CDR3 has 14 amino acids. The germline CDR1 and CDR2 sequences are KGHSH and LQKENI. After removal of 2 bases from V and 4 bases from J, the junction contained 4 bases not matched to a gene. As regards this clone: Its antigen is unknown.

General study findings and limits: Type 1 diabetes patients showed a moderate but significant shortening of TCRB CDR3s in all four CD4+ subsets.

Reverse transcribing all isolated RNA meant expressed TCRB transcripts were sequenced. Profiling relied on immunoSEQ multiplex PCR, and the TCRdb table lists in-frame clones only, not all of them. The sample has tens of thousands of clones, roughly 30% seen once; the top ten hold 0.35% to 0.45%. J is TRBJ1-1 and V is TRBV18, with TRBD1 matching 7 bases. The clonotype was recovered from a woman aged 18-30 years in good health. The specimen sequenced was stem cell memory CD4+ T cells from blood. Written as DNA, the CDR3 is TGTGCCAGCTCACCAGAGACAGGGAGCACTGAAGCTTTCTTT. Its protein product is CASSPETGSTEAFF.